Listed below are T cell receptor beta chains from one sample, sequenced in a study of spatial heterogeneity in lung cancer. MiXCR, run by TCRdb on the 5' RACE reads, gives a single entry per CDR3 protein. The table lists about 11,000 distinct CDR3 sequences, around 5.1% of them singletons. Sequencing used lung tumor tissue, obtained at surgery. The receptors shown here come from a male donor with early-stage non-small cell lung cancer. Each CDR3 is given with its conserved first and last residue. A D gene is named only where the DNA matches it firmly. Size is stated for part of the rows, as once, few or many counts, or as a class when the clone is expanded.

17 - TRBJ2-5 TRBV9 - CASSVGAGPPIQETQYF TGTGCCAGCAGCGTAGGCGCAGGACCGCCAATCCAAGAGACCCAGTACTTC
17 large TRBJ2-7 TRBV20-1 - CSATLRDDSLPDYEQYF TGCAGTGCTACCCTACGGGACGACTCCCTACCAGACTACGAGCAGTACTTC
14 many TRBJ2-1 TRBV7-3 - CASSLTSDSNEQFF TGTGCCAGCAGCTTAACTTCAGATTCCAATGAGCAGTTCTTC
10 many TRBJ2-1 TRBV29-1 - CSVGEADQFF TGCAGCGTTGGAGAGGCGGATCAGTTCTTC
16 medium-sized TRBJ2-1 TRBV27 TRBD2 CASSPHTSGGYNEQFF TGTGCCAGCAGTCCTCATACTAGCGGGGGTTACAATGAGCAGTTCTTC
19 many TRBJ2-2 TRBV20-1 TRBD2 CSAPRFSGLAGTNTGELFF TGCAGTGCTCCCCGGTTCTCGGGCCTAGCGGGAACGAACACCGGGGAGCTGTTTTTT
14 many TRBJ1-3 TRBV2 - CASRDYRAGNTIYF TGTGCCAGCAGGGACTACAGAGCTGGAAACACCATATATTTT
14 many TRBJ2-3 TRBV5-6 TRBD2 CASTKRGGTDTQYF TGTGCCAGCACGAAGCGGGGGGGTACAGATACGCAGTATTTT
18 many TRBJ2-1 TRBV20-1 - CSARDLGDGLLSYNEQFF TGCAGTGCTAGAGATCTCGGGGACGGTCTGCTCTCGTACAATGAGCAGTTCTTC
17 medium-sized TRBJ2-1 TRBV11-1 - CASSLLDGHISYNEQFF TGTGCCAGCAGCTTACTGGACGGTCATATATCCTACAATGAGCAGTTCTTC
13 - TRBJ2-7 TRBV20-1 TRBD1 CSASPGQGPSQYF TGCAGTGCTTCTCCGGGACAGGGGCCCTCGCAGTACTTC
17 many TRBJ2-4 TRBV5-1 TRBD2 CASSLAPNSGESNIQYF TGCGCCAGCAGCTTGGCCCCCAATAGCGGGGAGTCAAACATTCAGTACTTC
11 many TRBJ1-2 TRBV28 - CASSSDYGYTF TGTGCCAGCAGTTCTGACTATGGCTACACCTTC
14 many TRBJ2-2 TRBV7-2 - CASSPLRVDGELFF TGTGCCAGCAGCCCCCTTAGGGTGGACGGGGAGCTGTTTTTT
15 many TRBJ1-5 TRBV19 - CASLRDSVSNQPQHF TGTGCCAGCCTCAGAGACAGTGTGAGCAATCAGCCCCAGCATTTT
15 many TRBJ2-1 TRBV7-2 - CASSIRGSSYNEQFF TGTGCCAGCAGCATAAGGGGAAGCTCCTACAATGAGCAGTTCTTC
14 many TRBJ2-3 TRBV27 - CASRYTWLTDTQYF TGTGCCAGCAGATACACATGGCTCACAGATACGCAGTATTTT
13 many TRBJ1-2 TRBV7-2 - CASSSLSNYGYTF TGTGCCAGCAGCTCGCTATCTAACTATGGCTACACCTTC
14 many TRBJ2-1 TRBV19 - CASSWSLALNEQFF TGTGCCAGTAGTTGGTCACTAGCATTAAATGAGCAGTTCTTC
15 - TRBJ2-7 TRBV6-5 TRBD2 CASSYGGGLVHEQYF TGTGCCAGCAGTTACGGGGGGGGACTAGTCCACGAGCAGTACTTC
17 medium-sized TRBJ2-2 TRBV24-1 TRBD2 CATSDLRSAGDTGELFF TGTGCCACCAGTGATTTGCGATCGGCGGGAGACACCGGGGAGCTGTTTTTT
14 many TRBJ2-7 TRBV20-1 TRBD2 CSARDQGLGYEQYF TGCAGTGCTAGAGATCAGGGACTAGGCTACGAGCAGTACTTC
14 many TRBJ2-1 TRBV6-5 TRBD2 CASSAGLEANEQFF TGTGCCAGCAGTGCGGGACTAGAGGCCAATGAGCAGTTCTTC
14 many TRBJ2-1 TRBV12-3/TRBV12-4 - CASSLTGDHNEQFF TGTGCCAGCAGTTTAACGGGTGACCACAATGAGCAGTTCTTC
13 many TRBJ1-1 TRBV7-2 - CASSVTRNTEAFF TGTGCCAGCAGCGTTACAAGGAACACTGAAGCTTTCTTT
15 medium-sized TRBJ1-5 TRBV4-3 TRBD1 CASSQDRNRGQPQHF TGCGCCAGCAGCCAAGACCGGAACAGGGGTCAGCCCCAGCATTTT
12 many TRBJ2-1 TRBV12-3/TRBV12-4 - CASGETDNEQFF TGTGCCAGCGGTGAGACGGACAATGAGCAGTTCTTC
13 - TRBJ2-3 TRBV7-2 - CASSLGGADTQYF TGTGCCAGCAGCCTAGGGGGTGCAGATACGCAGTATTTT
16 many TRBJ1-6 TRBV5-1 - CASSLGPQGINSPLHF TGCGCCAGCAGCTTGGGACCCCAGGGGATCAATTCACCCCTCCACTTT
13 many TRBJ1-2 TRBV28 TRBD1 CANRDRGRNGYTF TGTGCCAACCGGGACAGGGGGCGAAATGGCTACACCTTC
17 many TRBJ1-2 TRBV7-9 - CASSRVADLTSNYGYTF TGTGCCAGCAGCCGGGTGGCAGATTTAACCTCTAACTATGGCTACACCTTC
18 many TRBJ1-2 TRBV24-1 TRBD1 CATSDRRTGRGPNYGYTF TGTGCCACCAGTGACCGGCGGACAGGGAGGGGGCCCAACTATGGCTACACCTTC
17 many TRBJ2-3 TRBV5-1 TRBD2 CASSRLAGGLSTDTQYF TGCGCCAGCAGCCGACTAGCGGGGGGCCTTAGCACAGATACGCAGTATTTT
13 many TRBJ1-5 TRBV29-1 - CSVRESGNQPQHF TGCAGCGTCCGGGAGTCTGGCAATCAGCCCCAGCATTTT
15 many TRBJ1-3 TRBV20-1 - CSAKTQRGPGNTIYF TGCAGTGCTAAGACGCAAAGGGGCCCTGGAAACACCATATATTTT
13 many TRBJ2-5 TRBV20-1 - CSAFRGGEETQYF TGCAGTGCTTTCCGAGGGGGGGAGGAGACCCAGTACTTC
14 few TRBJ1-2 TRBV5-6 - CASSTVAADRGYTF TGTGCCAGCAGTACTGTAGCTGCAGACAGGGGCTACACCTTC
14 many TRBJ1-5 TRBV6-6 - CASTGVDSNQPQHF TGTGCCAGCACAGGGGTCGATAGCAATCAGCCCCAGCATTTT
13 many TRBJ2-1 TRBV12-3/TRBV12-4 - CASSPDSNSPPFF TGTGCCAGCAGCCCCGACAGCAATTCCCCTCCGTTCTTC
14 - TRBJ2-3 TRBV7-8 TRBD2 CASSPRGFSDTQYF TGTGCCAGCAGCCCGCGGGGGTTCTCAGATACGCAGTATTTT
17 many TRBJ2-7 TRBV6-5 - CASSYSQGGATSYEQYF TGTGCCAGCAGTTACTCTCAAGGAGGGGCTACCTCCTACGAGCAGTACTTC
16 many TRBJ2-7 TRBV20-1 - CSARDKRAGWAYEQYF TGCAGTGCTAGAGATAAAAGGGCAGGGTGGGCCTACGAGCAGTACTTC
18 few TRBJ2-3 TRBV7-2 TRBD2 CASSLRPTSGVTTDTQYF TGTGCCAGCAGCTTACGTCCCACTAGCGGGGTTACCACAGATACGCAGTATTTT
18 many TRBJ2-3 TRBV12-3/TRBV12-4 TRBD2 CASSLRFRVAGGTDTQYF TGTGCCAGCAGTTTACGTTTTAGGGTAGCGGGGGGCACAGATACGCAGTATTTT
15 many TRBJ2-7 TRBV7-9 TRBD1 CASSSQTGGTYEQYF TGTGCCAGCAGCTCCCAGACAGGGGGCACCTACGAGCAGTACTTC
17 - TRBJ2-2 TRBV7-2 TRBD2 CASSLTELAGVTGELFF TGTGCCAGCAGCTTAACCGAACTAGCGGGTGTCACCGGGGAGCTGTTTTTT
11 many TRBJ2-7 TRBV20-1 - CSAASSYEQYF TGCAGTGCCGCTAGCTCCTACGAGCAGTACTTC
14 - TRBJ1-5 TRBV3-1 - CASSPGQRNQPQHF TGTGCCAGCAGCCCCGGGCAGAGGAATCAGCCCCAGCATTTT
14 few TRBJ1-2 TRBV11-2 - CASSSRGSNYGYTF TGTGCCAGCAGCAGTCGTGGTTCTAACTATGGCTACACCTTC
18 many TRBJ1-4 TRBV6-1 - CASSVLDTIQREGEKLFF TGTGCCAGCAGTGTTCTGGACACTATCCAGAGGGAGGGTGAAAAACTGTTTTTT
14 medium-sized TRBJ2-4 TRBV18 TRBD2 CASSPLAGEDIQYF TGTGCCAGCTCACCACTAGCGGGAGAGGACATTCAGTACTTC
13 medium-sized TRBJ1-1 TRBV10-2 - CASQGQMHTEAFF TGCGCCTCCCAGGGCCAAATGCACACTGAAGCTTTCTTT